The 15 T cell receptor beta chains reported below all come from one sample, sequenced in a study of early T cells in non-severe SARS-CoV-2 infection. TCRdb re-analysed the 5' RACE reads in MiXCR, keeping a single row per CDR3 protein. This sample has approximately 70,000 distinct CDR3 sequences, with 11% found just once. The specimen was whole blood, collected at baseline. These receptors were taken from an adult who was a healthcare worker with PCR-confirmed SARS-CoV-2 infection or an uninfected control (not recorded which).

This clonotype came up a few times. This chain uses TRBV9 with TRBJ1-1; D remains unclear. The ends were cut back, 7 bases at V and 7 bases at J, with 23 bases in the middle. The V gene's germline CDR1 is SGDLS and CDR2 YYNGEE. This CDR3 comprises 15 residues. Here the CDR3 DNA reads TGTGCCAGCTCCTTAAAAGGAAACCTAGTGGGTGAAGCTTTCTTT. This encodes CASSLKGNLVGEAFF.

This clonotype was detected only a few times. The chain employs TRBV9 and TRBJ2-5; D possibly corresponds to TRBD2 (6 bases). Per the germline V gene, CDR1 is SGDLS and CDR2 is YYNGEE. Trimming pared 4 bases from V and 1 base from J, leaving 11 bases between. The CDR3 extends over 14 amino acids. The CDR3 reads CASSPRTTQETQYF. The CDR3, as DNA: TGTGCCAGCAGCCCCCGGACTACCCAAGAGACCCAGTACTTC. Complete variable domain (other parts from reference TRBV9 and TRBJ2-5): DSGVTQTPKHLITATGQRVTLRCSPRSGDLSVYWYQQSLDQGLQFLIQYYNGEERAKGNILERFSAQQFPDLHSELNLSSLELGDSALYFCASSPRTTQETQYFGPGTRLLVL.

V is TRBV9 and J is TRBJ2-1; 8 bases agree with TRBD1. The CDR3 extends over 14 amino acids. CDR1 is SGDLS, CDR2 YYNGEE, per germline. The junction had 6 bases not matched to a gene; V was cut back by 0 bases and J by 10 bases. Written as DNA, the CDR3 is TGTGCCAGCAGCGTAGTGGCAGGGGGCCCGGAGCAGTTCTTC. This gives the protein CASSVVAGGPEQFF. Based on the CDR3 plus reference TRBV9 and TRBJ2-1, the full variable domain is DSGVTQTPKHLITATGQRVTLRCSPRSGDLSVYWYQQSLDQGLQFLIQYYNGEERAKGNILERFSAQQFPDLHSELNLSSLELGDSALYFCASSVVAGGPEQFFGPGTRLTVL.

This chain uses TRBV24-1 with TRBJ2-3; D is possibly TRBD1 (6 bases). V lost 2 bases, J lost 5 bases, and 13 bases lay in between. The CDR3 loop spans 15 amino acids. In germline, CDR1 is KGHDR, CDR2 SFDVKD. The chain's CDR3 is CATSDSHTQGDTQYF. In nucleotides, the CDR3 is TGTGCCACCAGTGATTCGCACACACAGGGAGATACGCAGTATTTT.

The chain combines TRBV6-2 or TRBV6-3 with TRBJ2-6; the D gene is possibly TRBD2 (6 bases). Trimming removed 4 bases from V and 0 bases from J, with 19 bases in between. The CDR3 sequence is 19 residues long. From germline, CDR1 is MNHEY and CDR2 SVGEGT. Here the CDR3 DNA reads TGTGCCAGCAGTTCCCCCCGGGACTCGGATCACTCTGGGGCCAACGTCCTGACTTTC. It codes for CASSSPRDSDHSGANVLTF.

This chain joins TRBV5-1 and TRBJ2-2; 7 bases are a match to TRBD1. The J segment lost 8 bases and the V segment lost 4 bases, leaving 11 bases of the junction unmatched. This CDR3 contains 15 residues. Germline V gene lookup returns CDR1 SGHRS and CDR2 YFSETQ. DNA for the CDR3: TGCGCCAGCAGCCCATGGACAGGCCTGCCGGGGGAGCTGTTTTTT. This encodes CASSPWTGLPGELFF.

This clonotype occurred many times. The chain combines TRBV12-3 or TRBV12-4 with TRBJ2-7, with 9 bases aligning to TRBD1. CDR3 length: 16 amino acids. The V segment lost 6 bases and the J segment 3 bases; nucleotides outside the gene matches: 12. In nucleotides, the CDR3 is TGTGCCAGCAGAGGACTTAGGACAGGGGCCTTCTACGAGCAGTACTTC. Protein: CASRGLRTGAFYEQYF.

Ten or more counts support this clonotype. This chain uses TRBV7-3 with TRBJ2-7; no firm D call. V shed 4 bases and J shed 0 bases, with 22 bases lying between them. The CDR3 length is 18 residues. Germline CDR1 reads SGHTA; CDR2 reads FQGTGA. This CDR3 reads CASSSDLSWFLFSYEQYF. As DNA, the CDR3 is TGTGCCAGCAGCTCGGATCTCTCTTGGTTCCTTTTCTCCTACGAGCAGTACTTC.

A few counts support this clonotype. This chain connects TRBV7-8 to TRBJ2-1, with D unclear. Germline CDR1 SGHVS, CDR2 FQNEAQ. The CDR3 has 14 residues. V gave up 1 base and J gave up 5 bases, with 9 bases separating them. The CDR3 reads CASSLDTAHNEQFF. CDR3 nucleotide sequence: TGTGCCAGCAGCTTAGATACGGCCCACAATGAGCAGTTCTTC. Variable domain in full (rest from reference TRBV7-8 and TRBJ2-1): GAGVSQSPRYKVAKRGQDVALRCDPISGHVSLFWYQQALGQGPEFLTYFQNEAQLDKSGLPSDRFFAERPEGSVSTLKIQRTQQEDSAVYLCASSLDTAHNEQFFGPGTRLTVL.

In its sample, this clonotype was seen many times. The chain employs TRBV4-1 and TRBJ2-5; D call uncertain. V was clipped by 1 base and J by 4 bases, with 7 bases between them. The CDR3 runs to 13 residues. Germline V CDR1 and CDR2: MGHRA, YSYEKL. CDR3 in DNA: TGCGCCAGCAGCCAAGTAATAACAGAGACCCAGTACTTC. It encodes CASSQVITETQYF.

V is TRBV20-1 and J is TRBJ2-7, with a possible D match to TRBD1 (6 bases). The germline V and J ends were trimmed by 1 base and 5 bases, with 15 bases remaining between them. This CDR3 region has 14 residues. CDR1 is DFQATT and CDR2 is SNEGSKA in the germline V gene (reference sequence). CDR3 in amino acids: CSARAPGELNEQYF. The CDR3 DNA reads TGCAGTGCTAGAGCCCCAGGGGAACTTAACGAGCAGTACTTC.

J is TRBJ2-7 and V is TRBV13, with a weak D call TRBD2 (5 bases). The V end lost 5 bases, the J end lost 3 bases, and 14 bases lay between the germline ends. Germline V gives CDR1 PRHDT, CDR2 FYEKMQ (reference sequence). This CDR3 has 14 amino acids. CDR3 in amino acids: CASSRTRSVYEQYF. The DNA for the CDR3 is TGTGCCAGCAGCCGAACTAGGTCCGTCTACGAGCAGTACTTC. Full variable domain (missing parts from reference TRBV13 and TRBJ2-7): AAGVIQSPRHLIKEKRETATLKCYPIPRHDTVYWYQQGPGQDPQFLISFYEKMQSDKGSIPDRFSAQQFSDYHSELNMSSLELGDSALYFCASSRTRSVYEQYFGPGTRLTVT.

This clonotype has only a few counts. The chain uses TRBV6-1 and TRBJ1-5, with D tentatively TRBD1 (5 bases). In germline, CDR1 is MNHNS, CDR2 SASEGT. This CDR3 is built from 13 residues. V was pared by 10 bases and J by 3 bases, with 13 bases between. This CDR3 reads CATHRDLNQPQHF. The DNA for the CDR3 is TGTGCCACTCACCGGGACCTCAATCAGCCCCAGCATTTT.

The chain links TRBV14 to TRBJ2-3, with 9 bases matching TRBD2. Trimming took 6 bases from V and 3 from J; bases not matched to a gene: 10. In germline, CDR1 is SGHDN, CDR2 FVKESK. The CDR3 is 16 residues long. CDR3 in amino acids: CASSPLSGRLTDTQYF. The DNA of the CDR3 is TGTGCCAGCAGTCCCCTTAGCGGGAGATTAACAGATACGCAGTATTTT.

This clonotype was observed a few times. The chain joins TRBV5-1 to TRBJ2-1; 11 positions match TRBD2. V lost 4 bases and J lost 4; bases outside the gene matches: 4. The CDR3 extends over 15 amino acids. In germline, CDR1 is SGHRS, CDR2 YFSETQ. CDR3 nucleotides: TGCGCCAGCAGCCCGACTAGCGGGACGTACAATGAGCAGTTCTTC. The encoded protein is CASSPTSGTYNEQFF.